This is a list of T cell receptor beta chains from one sample in a study of metastatic and nonmetastatic thyroid tumors. TCRdb re-called clones via MiXCR from the PCR reads. Seen here are 20,000 or so clones, around 30% observed once, and the top ten hold less than 15%. Sequencing was carried out using blood. The origin of the receptors is a female donor with papillary thyroid cancer or a benign thyroid nodule (not recorded which). Some clones in this sample may be carry-over from other donors' samples. CDR3s include the opening cysteine and the closing phenylalanine or tryptophan. D genes are given only for firm matches. Clone size, where shown, is once, few, many, or a class for clones that have expanded.

J | V | size | D | DNA | CDR3
TRBJ2-7 | TRBV19 | few | NA | TGTGCCAGTAGTATAGATCCCAAGGGCTACGGCTACGAGCAGTACTTC | CASSIDPKGYGYEQYF
TRBJ2-2 | TRBV3-1 | once | TRBD2 | TGTGCCAGCAGCCAACGCGCCGGGACTAGCGCGAACACCGGGGAGCTGTTTTTT | CASSQRAGTSANTGELFF
TRBJ2-7 | TRBV4-1 | medium-sized | TRBD1 | TGCGCCAGCAGCCAAGTTTTGGACAGGGTCAGCGAGCAGTACTTC | CASSQVLDRVSEQYF
TRBJ2-7 | TRBV27 | medium-sized | TRBD1 | TGTGCCAGCAGTAGGGACAGTGAGATTTCCTACGAGCAGTACTTC | CASSRDSEISYEQYF
TRBJ2-7 | TRBV30 | NA | TRBD2 | TGTGCCTGGAGTGTAATGCGGGAGGGCTACGAGCAGTACTTC | CAWSVMREGYEQYF
TRBJ2-1 | TRBV6-1 | few | NA | TGTGCCAGCAGTGAAATGGGGGCTTCCCTCAACGGTGAGCAGTTCTTC | CASSEMGASLNGEQFF
TRBJ1-2 | TRBV5-1 | NA | NA | TGCGCCAGCAGCTTGGCAGTGACGCCTTATGGCTACACCTTC | CASSLAVTPYGYTF
TRBJ1-2 | TRBV25-1 | many | TRBD1 | TGTGCCAGCAGTGACCCAGGGACAGGGATGCGGTCTGGCTACACCTTC | CASSDPGTGMRSGYTF
TRBJ2-7 | TRBV3-1 | NA | NA | TGTGCCATCAGCCAAGATAGGGGTACGGCGCGGTACTTC | CAISQDRGTARYF
TRBJ1-1 | TRBV4-3 | NA | NA | TGCGCCAGCAGCCAAGTGGGGGGCTACACTGAAGCTTTCTTT | CASSQVGGYTEAFF
TRBJ2-3 | TRBV7-3 | many | NA | TGTGCCAGCAGCCCCGGACAGAGCACAGATACGCAGTATTTT | CASSPGQSTDTQYF
TRBJ2-3 | TRBV15 | many | NA | TGTGCCACCAGCAGGATGGGTTTGGGGGCGATAATGTCAGATACGCAGTATTTT | CATSRMGLGAIMSDTQYF
TRBJ2-1 | TRBV12-3/TRBV12-4 | NA | NA | TGTGCCAGCAGTTTCATGGCACTAGCCAATGAGCAGTTCTTC | CASSFMALANEQFF
TRBJ2-1 | TRBV11-2 | few | TRBD2 | TGTGCCAGCAGCTCTCGGAGACTAGCAGGTGGGAATGAGCAGTTCTTC | CASSSRRLAGGNEQFF
TRBJ1-2 | TRBV3-1 | many | TRBD1 | TGTGCCAGCAGCCAACTGGGGACAGCTCTCTATGGCTACACCTTC | CASSQLGTALYGYTF
TRBJ2-3 | TRBV5-5 | medium-sized | TRBD2 | TGTGCCAGCAGCTCGGGGGTTGCGGGAGGAGGGACAGATACGCAGTATTTT | CASSSGVAGGGTDTQYF
TRBJ1-1 | TRBV11-2 | few | NA | TGTGCCAGCAGCTTAGGAGCAGGGATGTGGGCTGAAGCTTTCTTT | CASSLGAGMWAEAFF
TRBJ2-7 | TRBV5-1 | medium-sized | NA | TGCGCCAGCAGCTCGAGGGGGAGGGAAATCTCCTACGAGCAGTACTTC | CASSSRGREISYEQYF